The rows below give T cell receptor beta chains drawn from one sample of a study of vaccination and CD4 T cells after COVID-19. TCRdb used MiXCR to reprocess the PCR reads, holding one entry per CDR3 protein. Of around 13,000 distinct CDR3 sequences listed, roughly 44% are singletons. Their antigen targets remain unknown. Sample: CD4+ T cells from blood, cultured in vitro. The receptors originated from a human donor who had recovered from COVID-19. Both conserved end residues are part of each CDR3. Fields, in order: CDR3 protein, V gene, J gene, D gene. D genes are given only for firm matches.

CASSQDPVLAGGLGEQFF	TRBV4-2	TRBJ2-1	TRBD2
CASSSDRGNEQFF	TRBV5-5	TRBJ2-1	NA
CRGAGTMNEAFF	TRBV20-1	TRBJ1-1	NA
CAWTLGADTQYF	TRBV30	TRBJ2-3	NA
CATSDNLGVHNEQFF	TRBV24-1	TRBJ2-1	NA
CASTVEDRAGYTF	TRBV6-2/TRBV6-3	TRBJ1-2	TRBD1
CASSYQGGNQPQHF	TRBV6-5	TRBJ1-5	TRBD1
CASSLLGPRETQYF	TRBV27	TRBJ2-5	NA
CASSIGSGANVLTF	TRBV19	TRBJ2-6	NA
CASSNSGRMSTDTQYF	TRBV7-9	TRBJ2-3	TRBD2
CASIVRQGAGYGYTF	TRBV28	TRBJ1-2	TRBD1
CASSYSTAKETQYF	TRBV6-6	TRBJ2-5	NA
CASRQDSNQPQHF	TRBV28	TRBJ1-5	NA
CASSKGQGYNEQFF	TRBV6-4	TRBJ2-1	TRBD1
CASSINSGATQYF	TRBV19	TRBJ2-3	NA
CASSSEGGIYSYNEQFF	TRBV7-9	TRBJ2-1	NA
CATSDMTSGTFNEQFF	TRBV24-1	TRBJ2-1	TRBD2
CASSSGVEQYF	TRBV6-5	TRBJ2-7	NA
CASALGALSYNEQFF	TRBV19	TRBJ2-1	NA
CASSGDTRRTYTF	TRBV6-1	TRBJ1-2	NA
CASQGGGNTIYF	TRBV2	TRBJ1-3	NA
CASRDRVNNEQFF	TRBV25-1	TRBJ2-1	TRBD1
CASSQASNYGYTF	TRBV14	TRBJ1-2	NA
CAAKEPGLGTDTQYF	TRBV6-1	TRBJ2-3	TRBD2
CASSEVPRGNTEAFF	TRBV7-9	TRBJ1-1	NA
CSATQDSATNEKLFF	TRBV20-1	TRBJ1-4	NA
CASSLSGPAFF	TRBV7-2	TRBJ1-1	NA
CASSSGQGENTEAFF	TRBV11-3	TRBJ1-1	TRBD1
CSARQSGGNQPQHF	TRBV20-1	TRBJ1-5	NA
CASSSRLENTEAFF	TRBV6-2/TRBV6-3	TRBJ1-1	NA
CSARGASGETYNEQFF	TRBV20-1	TRBJ2-1	TRBD2
CASSRQVYSNQPQHF	TRBV19	TRBJ1-5	NA
CSAHRDSEQETQYF	TRBV20-1	TRBJ2-5	TRBD1
CASSYSGVYHEQYF	TRBV6-5	TRBJ2-7	NA
CASNSGGLDPWGANVLTF	TRBV28	TRBJ2-6	TRBD2
CASSLGSPSFYGYTF	TRBV27	TRBJ1-2	NA
CATTEAGYNEQFF	TRBV24-1	TRBJ2-1	NA
CASSLADSPQTQYF	TRBV12-3/TRBV12-4	TRBJ2-5	NA
CASRLTSGNTIYF	TRBV28	TRBJ1-3	NA
CASSLGTGNTEAFF	TRBV11-1	TRBJ1-1	NA
CASSTRTLSSYNSPLHF	TRBV19	TRBJ1-6	NA
CASSLVGDRTYEQYF	TRBV7-2	TRBJ2-7	TRBD1
CASSLVMGVNYGYTF	TRBV7-8	TRBJ1-2	NA